One sample yielded the 22 T cell receptor beta chains listed below, sequenced in a study of OX40 agonist ivuxolimab in advanced cancers. Assay: immunoSEQ multiplex PCR; the TCRdb copy retains only in-frame clones and omits some. The sample consists of around 18,000 clones, approximately 83% of them appearing once. Sequencing used CD4+ or CD8+ T cells sorted from blood, obtained in a trial of the OX40 agonist ivuxolimab. The receptors originated from an adult with an advanced solid tumor such as melanoma, head and neck, liver or kidney cancer.

V usage is TRBV30 and J usage is TRBJ2-1, with no clear D. The length of the CDR3 is 10 residues. V was clipped by 4 bases and J by 5 bases, with 3 bases between them. The V gene's germline CDR1 is GTSNPN and CDR2 SVGIG (reference sequence). This CDR3 reads CAWKDNEQFF. CDR3 in DNA: TGTGCCTGGAAGGACAATGAGCAGTTCTTC.

The chain combines TRBV11-3 with TRBJ2-7; 7 bases match TRBD2. Per the germline V gene, CDR1 is SGHNT and CDR2 is YENEEA. The ends lost 5 bases at V and 4 bases at J; junction bases unmatched: 11. The CDR3 runs 15 residues. Here the CDR3 DNA reads TGTGCCAGCAGCCCCCGTAGGCGGGAGATATACGAGCAGTACTTC. Its protein product is CASSPRRREIYEQYF.

The chain couples TRBV7-6 to TRBJ2-7, with 13 nucleotides matching TRBD2. V lost 5 bases and J lost 6; bases outside the gene matches: 7. The CDR3 contains 15 residues. CDR1 and CDR2 (germline): SGHVS, FNYEAQ. In nucleotides, the CDR3 is TGTGCCAGCAGCCCAGGACTAGCGGGAGTTGGCGAGCAGTACTTC. This translates into CASSPGLAGVGEQYF.

J is TRBJ2-7 and V is TRBV10-2; 8 nucleotides agree with TRBD2. CDR1 is WSHSY, CDR2 SAAADI, per germline. V gave up 4 bases and J gave up 4 bases; unmatched junction bases: 6. The CDR3 runs 14 residues. CDR3 nucleotides: TGCGCCAGCAGTGGGGTAGCGGGAAATTACGAGCAGTACTTC. It codes for CASSGVAGNYEQYF.

In its sample, this clone was seen once. The chain couples TRBV2 to TRBJ2-7; 12 nucleotides align to TRBD2. There are 16 residues in the CDR3. Unmatched junction bases numbered 5, after V lost 4 bases and J lost 1 base. The V gene's germline CDR1 is SNHLY and CDR2 FYNNEI. The CDR3 spells CASSAGTSGLSYEQYF. The CDR3 nucleotides read TGTGCCAGCAGTGCCGGGACTAGCGGGCTTTCCTACGAGCAGTACTTC.

This clone appeared a single time. This chain links TRBV9 with TRBJ1-2; TRBD1 agrees at 7 bases. Trimming cost V 3 bases and J 1 base; bases outside gene matches: 3. The CDR3 is 14 residues long. CDR1 SGDLS and CDR2 YYNGEE come from the germline V gene. Here the CDR3 reads CASSERGLNYGYTF. The CDR3 DNA is TGTGCCAGCAGCGAGAGGGGGCTTAACTATGGCTACACCTTC.

By proportion, this clone is medium-sized. This rearrangement joins TRBV15 to TRBJ1-1; D gene unclear. Germline V gene lookup returns CDR1 LNHNV and CDR2 YYDKDF (reference sequence). V dropped 7 bases and J dropped 1 base, with 10 bases sitting between them. The CDR3 runs to 13 residues. The CDR3 DNA sequence: TGTGCCACCAATTCCCTGGGGAACACTGAAGCTTTCTTT. Its translation: CATNSLGNTEAFF.

This rearrangement joins TRBV7-3 to TRBJ1-2; TRBD1 is a possible D gene (6 bases). Germline V lookup: CDR1 SGHTA, CDR2 FQGTGA. This CDR3 is built from 16 residues. V was clipped by 1 base and J by 0 bases, with 12 bases between them. CDR3 sequence: CASSLMPGVTNYGYTF. CDR3 bases: TGTGCCAGCAGCTTAATGCCAGGGGTTACTAACTATGGCTACACCTTC.

V usage is TRBV5-5 and J usage is TRBJ2-7, with D possibly matching TRBD1 (5 bases). Germline CDR1 is SGHKS and CDR2 is YYEKEE (reference sequence). The CDR3 is 14 amino acids. V dropped 0 bases and J dropped 4 bases, with 11 bases sitting between them. CDR3 region: CASSLEGRAYEQYF. Here the CDR3 DNA reads TGTGCCAGCAGCTTGGAGGGCAGGGCGTACGAGCAGTACTTC.

The chain recombines TRBV4-1 with TRBJ2-5, with 8 bases aligning to TRBD1. CDR1 MGHRA and CDR2 YSYEKL come from the germline V gene. The ends lost 3 bases at V and 2 bases at J; junction bases unmatched: 5. The CDR3 runs to 15 residues. CDR3 in DNA: TGCGCCAGCAGCCAGACAGGGGAAATTCAAGAGACCCAGTACTTC. Translating gives CASSQTGEIQETQYF.

The genes are TRBV6-1 and TRBJ1-5; 7 bases are a match to TRBD1. The CDR3 has 15 residues. Germline V gene sequence: CDR1 MNHNS, CDR2 SASEGT. V shed 6 bases and J 0 bases; nucleotides not matched to a gene: 5. CDR3 sequence (DNA): TGTGCCAGCAGCGGGACAGTACATAGCAATCAGCCCCAGCATTTT. Its translation is CASSGTVHSNQPQHF.

The rearrangement links TRBV4-3 to TRBJ2-7; 12 bases are shared with TRBD2. This CDR3 region has 17 residues. Unmatched junction bases numbered 7, after V lost 0 bases and J lost 4 bases. Per the germline V gene, CDR1 is LGHNA and CDR2 is YSLEER. For the CDR3, the DNA is TGCGCCAGCAGCCAAGACTCCCTAGCGGGAGGGGAATACGAGCAGTACTTC. This sequence encodes CASSQDSLAGGEYEQYF.

V gene TRBV27 combines with J gene TRBJ1-2; D is ambiguous. CDR3 length: 14 amino acids. V dropped 0 bases and J dropped 8 bases, with 13 bases sitting between them. The germline V gene encodes CDR1 MNHEY and CDR2 SMNVEV (reference sequence). CDR3 sequence (DNA): TGTGCCAGCAGTTTATCGGGCTTCATGAGCGGCTACACCTTC. This sequence encodes CASSLSGFMSGYTF.

The V and J genes are TRBV4-1 and TRBJ1-1, with D possibly being TRBD1 (5 bases). V dropped 3 bases and J dropped 1 base, with 9 bases sitting between them. Germline CDR1 reads MGHRA; CDR2 reads YSYEKL. This CDR3 comprises 14 residues. The CDR3: CASSQIDRNTEAFF. The DNA of the CDR3 is TGCGCCAGCAGCCAGATAGACAGGAACACTGAAGCTTTCTTT.

This clone is classed as large. V usage is TRBV7-9 and J usage is TRBJ2-1; 9 bases match TRBD2. V shed 3 bases, J shed 10 bases, and the junction held 1 base outside the gene matches. Germline CDR1 reads SEHNR; CDR2 reads FQNEAQ (reference sequence). The CDR3 is 12 amino acids. The CDR3 coding sequence is TGTGCCAGCAGCTTTGCGGGAGGGGAGCAGTTCTTC. This gives the protein CASSFAGGEQFF.

This clone ranks as medium-sized. The chain recombines TRBV28 with TRBJ1-2, with a weak D call TRBD1 (5 bases). V lost 6 bases and J lost 2, with 19 bases in between. The germline CDR1 and CDR2 sequences are MDHEN and SYDVKM. This CDR3 region has 16 residues. In DNA, the CDR3 is TGTGCCAGCAGACCAATAACCGGGGACCAGAACTATGGCTACACCTTC. It codes for CASRPITGDQNYGYTF.

In regard to this clone: At one end, the junction sequence differs from germline, possibly due to a read error. The gene calls are TRBV7-7 and TRBJ2-2; D is possibly TRBD2 (6 bases). The germline CDR1 and CDR2 sequences are SSHAT and FNYEAQ (reference sequence). The CDR3 sequence is 16 residues long. DNA for the CDR3: TGTGCTAGCAGCTTACATCAGGGACGGGGGACCGGGGAGCTGTTTTTT. Encoded protein: CASSLHQGRGTGELFF.

The chain employs TRBV11-3 and TRBJ2-5; weak D call: TRBD2 (6 bases). This CDR3 is built from 13 residues. The V and J ends lost 4 bases and 5 bases respectively, with 11 bases between them. Germline CDR1 SGHNT, CDR2 YENEEA. The CDR3 loop is CASSWGLAETQYF. The CDR3 DNA is TGTGCCAGCAGCTGGGGACTTGCGGAGACCCAGTACTTC.

By sample share, this clone is medium-sized. The J gene is TRBJ2-5, the V gene TRBV7-9; 10 nucleotides agree with TRBD2. The CDR3 has 16 residues. V gave up 4 bases and J gave up 3 bases; unmatched junction bases: 8. The germline V gene encodes CDR1 SEHNR and CDR2 FQNEAQ (reference sequence). In DNA, the CDR3 is TGTGCCAGCAGCTCAGGACTAGCGGAGGGAAAAGAGACCCAGTACTTC. This encodes CASSSGLAEGKETQYF.

The sample holds one count of this clone. J is TRBJ2-7 and V is TRBV5-6; D possibly matches TRBD1 or TRBD2 (5 bases each). The germline gives CDR1 SGHDT, CDR2 YYEEEE. The CDR3 has 15 amino acids. The ends were cut back, 3 bases at V and 3 bases at J, with 16 bases in the middle. The CDR3 loop is CASSYTGTPYYEQYF. Written as DNA, the CDR3 is TGTGCCAGCAGCTATACCGGGACCCCATACTACGAGCAGTACTTC.

The gene calls are TRBV2 and TRBJ2-4, with no clear D. Deletions cut 3 bases from V and 2 bases from J, with 8 bases between. The CDR3 totals 14 residues. Germline loops: CDR1 SNHLY, CDR2 FYNNEI. The CDR3 here is CASSDSITKNIQYF. CDR3 coding DNA: TGTGCCAGCAGTGACAGTATCACCAAAAACATTCAGTACTTC.

This clone was seen a few times. V and J are TRBV11-3 and TRBJ2-7; D is possibly TRBD1 (7 bases). Looked up from germline, CDR1 is SGHNT and CDR2 is YENEEA. There are 16 residues in the CDR3. Trimming stripped 5 bases from V and 0 bases from J, with 17 bases between. DNA of the CDR3: TGTGCCAGCAGCCCCGATTCCAGGGGGGCCTCCTACGAGCAGTACTTC. Amino acid sequence: CASSPDSRGASYEQYF.